This TCR beta chain is drawn from a study of cytomegalovirus exposure and HLA in healthy donors. On this clone: Its specificity is not known.

The study ran its PCR with 60 Vbeta and 13 Jbeta primers. Clones were sequenced by immunoSEQ multiplex PCR, and TCRdb holds only the in-frame ones, with some missing. The table has about 200,000 clones, around 79% seen once. The germline V gene has CDR1 LNHNV and CDR2 YYDKDF (reference sequence). The CDR3 is 18 amino acids. With 0 bases clipped from V and 4 bases from J, the junction kept 8 bases outside the gene matches. General study findings and limits: There were several of the most significant clusters that appeared linked to common viral pathogens in a later analysis. About 87% or about 30% of the time was how often most TCR beta V segments were productive, according to an earlier analysis.

This TCR derives from a male donor in good health and CMV-seropositive. The specimen sequenced was PBMCs. The V call is TRBV15, the J call TRBJ2-1; 11 bases agree with TRBD2. CDR3 DNA sequence: TGTGCCACCAGCAGAGATCGGTCTAGCGGGGGGCCGTACAATGAGCAGTTCTTC. This translates into CATSRDRSSGGPYNEQFF.